The 11 T cell receptor beta chains below were found in one sample sequenced in a study of post-analysis software for immune sequencing data. Whole-study findings and limits: Controls had lower frequencies than patients of about five TRBV segments, which included TRBV5-6, TRBV5-1 and TRBV20-1.

Unique molecular identifiers were present in the TCR beta cDNA libraries. TCRdb processed the PCR reads anew with MiXCR; each CDR3 protein has one entry. Of roughly 800,000 distinct CDR3 sequences listed, roughly 50% are singletons. For these receptors, no antigen is known. Source material: blood. The receptors shown here come from a girl between 10 and 17 years old with multiple sclerosis.

V gene TRBV7-2 combines with J gene TRBJ2-5; D unclear. This CDR3 comprises 13 residues. CDR1 and CDR2 from the germline V gene are SGHTA and FQGNSA. V was cut by 5 bases and J by 4 bases, with 11 bases left in between. The CDR3 loop is CASSAPPLETQYF. The CDR3 bases are TGTGCCAGCAGCGCCCCCCCCCTAGAGACCCAGTACTTC. The full variable domain, rest sourced from reference TRBV7-2 and TRBJ2-5, is GAGVSQSPSNKVTEKGKDVELRCDPISGHTALYWYRQSLGQGLEFLIYFQGNSAPDKSGLPSDRFSAERTGGSVSTLTIQRTQQEDSAVYLCASSAPPLETQYFGPGTRLLVL.

The chain combines TRBV7-2 with TRBJ2-7; D unclear. Near its end, the DNA agrees better with TRBJ2-5, so the J call may be wrong. Germline-derived CDR1 and CDR2 are SGHTA and FQGNSA. CDR3 length equals 15 residues. The CDR3 loop reads CASSLAPTPLGTQYF. CDR3 bases: TGTGCCAGCAGCTTAGCCCCGACTCCCTTGGGGACCCAGTACTTC.

The V and J genes are TRBV15 and TRBJ2-5; D gene ambiguous. V was clipped by 5 bases and J by 11 bases, with 15 bases between them. Germline V CDR1 and CDR2: LNHNV, YYDKDF (reference sequence). The CDR3 consists of 12 residues. The CDR3 DNA is TGTGCCACCAGCGGTTACAGCGAACAGCAGTACTTC. Its translation: CATSGYSEQQYF.

The chain joins TRBV4-1 to TRBJ1-1; D remains unclear. V was pared by 4 bases and J by 2 bases, with 20 bases between. CDR1 is MGHRA and CDR2 is YSYEKL in the germline V gene. The CDR3 consists of 17 residues. CDR3 nucleotides: TGCGCCAGCAGCCCACCTCTCCGAACCCCCTCCAACACTGAAGCTTTCTTT. Translating it yields CASSPPLRTPSNTEAFF.

This rearrangement joins TRBV20-1 to TRBJ2-3; D possibly corresponds to TRBD1 (6 bases). Per the germline V gene, CDR1 is DFQATT and CDR2 is SNEGSKA (reference sequence). The length of the CDR3 is 15 residues. V dropped 1 base and J dropped 1 base, with 12 bases sitting between them. The CDR3 reads CSARVGAGGTDTQYF. The CDR3 nucleotides read TGCAGTGCTAGAGTAGGGGCAGGGGGCACAGATACGCAGTATTTT.

This clonotype is a singleton in its sample. Germline is not matched at one junction end, which may reflect a read error. This chain joins TRBV7-7 and TRBJ2-5; a possible D gene is TRBD2 (6 bases). This CDR3 contains 16 residues. Germline loops: CDR1 SSHAT, CDR2 FNYEAQ (reference sequence). The CDR3 spells CASSLGPGAGGKTQYF. CDR3 nucleotides: TGTGCTAGCAGCTTAGGCCCTGGAGCGGGCGGGAAGACCCAGTACTTC. Drawing the rest from reference TRBV7-7 and TRBJ2-5, the complete variable domain is GAGVSQSPRYKVTKRGQDVTLRCDPISSHATLYWYQQALGQGPEFLTYFNYEAQPDKSGLPSDRFSAERPEGSISTLTIQRTEQRDSAMYRCASSLGPGAGGKTQYFGPGTRLLVL.

For this clonotype: Germline is not matched at one junction end, which may reflect a read error. The V and J genes are TRBV12-3 or TRBV12-4 and TRBJ2-5; D possibly corresponds to TRBD1 (6 bases). The CDR3 sequence is 14 residues long. The CDR3, as DNA: TGTGCCAGCAGTTGGACAGACCCTTTCTACGAGCAGCACTTC. It encodes CASSWTDPFYEQHF.

This chain links TRBV7-2 with TRBJ2-7, with D possibly being TRBD1 or TRBD2 (5 bases each). CDR1 and CDR2 from the germline V gene are SGHTA and FQGNSA. V was shortened by 0 bases and J by 3 bases, with 12 bases between the two germline ends. CDR3 length: 15 amino acids. The CDR3, as DNA: TGTGCCAGCAGCTTAGCGGTCGGGGCTAGCTACGAGCAGTACTTC. Its protein is CASSLAVGASYEQYF.

V usage is TRBV7-2 and J usage is TRBJ2-1; possibly TRBD2 for D (5 bases). The CDR3 covers 18 residues. Germline V CDR1 and CDR2: SGHTA, FQGNSA. With 1 base removed from V and 0 bases from J, the gap between germline ends came to 16 bases. This CDR3 is CASSLVVVRDYSYNEQFF. The DNA of the CDR3 is TGTGCCAGCAGCTTAGTTGTGGTACGGGATTACTCCTACAATGAGCAGTTCTTC.

The chain is built from TRBV3-1 and TRBJ2-1; 8 bases are shared with TRBD1. Trimming took 4 bases from V and 2 from J; bases not matched to a gene: 4. CDR3 length: 15 residues. The germline CDR1 and CDR2 sequences are LGHDT and YNNKEL (reference sequence). The CDR3 here is CASSRATGAYNEQFF. As DNA, the CDR3 is TGTGCCAGCAGCCGCGCGACAGGGGCCTACAATGAGCAGTTCTTC.

The chain uses TRBV29-1 and TRBJ2-7; 10 positions agree with TRBD1. The CDR3 is 13 residues long. Germline lookup yields CDR1 SQVTM and CDR2 ANQGSEA. Trimming cost V 7 bases and J 5 bases; bases outside gene matches: 8. CDR3 residues: CSGWGGQGNEQYF. The CDR3 nucleotides are TGCAGCGGCTGGGGGGGACAGGGGAACGAGCAGTACTTC.